This entry lists 26 T cell receptor beta chains sequenced from one sample in a study of cytomegalovirus exposure and HLA in healthy donors (dated by TCRdb to about 2017). The receptor library was made with the immunoSEQ multiplex PCR assay. A mixture of 60 forward primers for TCR Vbeta segments and 13 reverse primers for TCR Jbeta segments was used in the multiplex PCR. TCRdb holds this immuneACCESS table with in-frame rearrangements only. Some clones are missing; in checked studies, unresolved V genes explain under half, and the rest has no known cause. The sample data list 80,000 to 100,000 clones, and under 80% of these were observed just once. The top ten hold less than 9.5% of the sample. Sequenced: PBMCs. The receptors were sampled from a man aged 50-59 years in good health and CMV-seropositive.

V and J are TRBV11-2 and TRBJ1-2; the match to TRBD1 covers 7 bases. After removal of 8 bases from V and 4 bases from J, the junction contained 10 bases not matched to a gene. The CDR3 is made up of 14 amino acids. Germline-derived CDR1 and CDR2 are SGHAT and FQNNGV. CDR3 sequence reads: CASQGGWSSYGYTF. In DNA, the CDR3 is TGTGCCAGCCAGGGGGGTTGGAGTAGCTATGGCTACACCTTC.

This clone was seen a few times. Its ends do not fully match the called genes, so a read error is possible. This sequence joins TRBV4-3 and TRBJ1-6; 7 bases align to TRBD1. This CDR3 has 15 residues. Germline V gene sequence: CDR1 LGHNA, CDR2 YSLEER. The CDR3 is CASSQERDRFSPLNF. For the CDR3, the DNA is TGCGCCAGCAGCCAAGAACGGGACAGATTTTCACCCCTCAACTTT.

The chain is built from TRBV4-3 and TRBJ1-2, with D hard to call. The CDR3 runs 14 residues. CDR1 is LGHNA, CDR2 YSLEER, per germline. Trimming shortened V by 0 bases and J by 2 bases, and 7 bases separated the two germline ends. The CDR3 sequence is CASSQDPGNYGYTF. DNA of the CDR3: TGCGCCAGCAGCCAAGATCCAGGAAACTATGGCTACACCTTC.

The chain employs TRBV13 and TRBJ1-1; no clear D gene. The V and J ends lost 6 bases and 0 bases respectively, with 11 bases between them. The length of the CDR3 is 14 residues. Germline CDR1 and CDR2: PRHDT and FYEKMQ (reference sequence). The DNA of the CDR3 is TGTGCCAGCAGTCTGGGCCGCGTGAACACTGAAGCTTTCTTT. Translation gives CASSLGRVNTEAFF.

The V gene is TRBV7-9, the J gene TRBJ2-1, with D unresolved. V was trimmed by 5 bases and J by 5 bases, leaving 7 bases between them. This CDR3 region has 12 residues. Looked up from germline, CDR1 is SEHNR and CDR2 is FQNEAQ (reference sequence). The CDR3 nucleotides are TGTGCCAGCAGCCAGGATCACAATGAGCAGTTCTTC. Translation: CASSQDHNEQFF. Variable domain in full (rest from reference TRBV7-9 and TRBJ2-1): DTGVSQNPRHKITKRGQNVTFRCDPISEHNRLYWYRQTLGQGPEFLTYFQNEAQLEKSRLLSDRFSAERPKGSFSTLEIQRTEQGDSAMYLCASSQDHNEQFFGPGTRLTVL.

This clone was found a few times. The chain carries TRBV5-4 and TRBJ2-7; 9 bases line up with TRBD1. Germline CDR1 and CDR2: SGHNT and YYREEE (reference sequence). Trimming at V came to 5 bases and at J to 1 base, leaving 7 bases not matched to a gene. This CDR3 is built from 15 residues. DNA for the CDR3: TGTGCCAGCAGTCGAGCGACAGGGGGGTCCTACGAGCAGTACTTC. This codes for CASSRATGGSYEQYF.

The genes are TRBV7-2 and TRBJ2-3, with D unresolved. The CDR3 is 16 residues long. The germline V and J ends were trimmed by 2 bases and 2 bases, with 14 bases remaining between them. CDR1 and CDR2 (germline): SGHTA, FQGNSA. CDR3 region: CASSLTRVALTDTQYF. In DNA, the CDR3 is TGTGCCAGCAGCTTAACCCGGGTGGCCCTCACAGATACGCAGTATTTT.

The chain combines TRBV2 with TRBJ2-2, with TRBD1 identical over 8 bases. From germline, CDR1 is SNHLY and CDR2 FYNNEI. This CDR3 spans 15 amino acids. With 3 bases clipped from V and 3 bases from J, the junction kept 3 bases outside the gene matches. CDR3 in amino acids: CASSDVTGDTGELFF. The CDR3 nucleotides are TGTGCCAGCAGTGATGTGACAGGGGACACCGGGGAGCTGTTTTTT.

V usage is TRBV29-1 and J usage is TRBJ2-1, with 7 nucleotides matching TRBD2. The CDR3 runs 14 residues. The V gene end was trimmed by 3 bases and the J gene end by 6 bases; junction bases not matched to a gene: 8. The V gene's germline CDR1 is SQVTM and CDR2 ANQGSEA. The CDR3 sequence: CSVERLAVGNEQFF. The CDR3 DNA reads TGCAGCGTTGAGAGGCTAGCGGTCGGCAATGAGCAGTTCTTC.

The chain is built from TRBV7-9 and TRBJ2-1, with TRBD1 matching over 7 bases. The CDR3 spans 17 residues. Germline CDR1 is SEHNR and CDR2 is FQNEAQ (reference sequence). V shed 1 base and J 4 bases; nucleotides not matched to a gene: 10. The CDR3 DNA reads as TGTGCCAGCAGCTTAGGAAGCGGTGGGACAGTATACAATGAGCAGTTCTTC. It is translated as CASSLGSGGTVYNEQFF.

The chain combines TRBV28 with TRBJ1-6; D gene unclear. Germline values: CDR1 MDHEN, CDR2 SYDVKM. This CDR3 comprises 14 residues. V lost 5 bases and J lost 6, with 11 bases in between. The chain's CDR3 is CASSVSARNSPLHF. As DNA, the CDR3 is TGTGCCAGCAGTGTAAGCGCCCGTAATTCACCCCTCCACTTT.

This clone was picked up a small number of times. The rearrangement uses TRBV30 and TRBJ1-1; possibly TRBD1 for D (5 bases). The CDR3 spans 13 residues. V lost 2 bases and J lost 1, with 8 bases in between. CDR1 GTSNPN and CDR2 SVGIG come from the germline V gene (reference sequence). The CDR3 loop reads CAWSLQGNTEAFF. CDR3 bases: TGTGCCTGGAGTCTTCAGGGGAACACTGAAGCTTTCTTT.

The chain has TRBV5-1 and TRBJ1-4; the match to TRBD1 covers 12 bases. This CDR3 contains 17 residues. Trimming at V came to 0 bases and at J to 1 base, leaving 1 base not matched to a gene. CDR1 SGHRS and CDR2 YFSETQ come from the germline V gene. The CDR3 spells CASSLGDRGRTNEKLFF. For the CDR3, the DNA is TGCGCCAGCAGCTTGGGGGACAGGGGGCGAACTAATGAAAAACTGTTTTTT. The entire variable domain, with the rest obtained from reference TRBV5-1 and TRBJ1-4, is as follows: KAGVTQTPRYLIKTRGQQVTLSCSPISGHRSVSWYQQTPGQGLQFLFEYFSETQRNKGNFPGRFSGRQFSNSRSEMNVSTLELGDSALYLCASSLGDRGRTNEKLFFGSGTQLSVL.

This chain connects TRBV5-1 to TRBJ2-3; TRBD1 might be the D (6 bases). Germline CDR1 reads SGHRS; CDR2 reads YFSETQ. Trimming left V 0 bases short and J 2 bases short, with 10 bases between. CDR3 length: 15 amino acids. CDR3 region: CASSLAHRATDTQYF. CDR3 nucleotides: TGCGCCAGCAGCTTGGCCCACAGGGCCACAGATACGCAGTATTTT.

This sequence joins TRBV13 and TRBJ1-1; TRBD1 matches 9 bases. Germline trimming cut 0 bases from V and 8 bases from J; bases unmatched to any gene: 1. CDR3 size: 13 residues. Germline CDR1 and CDR2: PRHDT and FYEKMQ (reference sequence). CDR3 nucleotide sequence: TGTGCCAGCAGCTTAGGGACAGGGGGAGAAGCTTTCTTT. Residues: CASSLGTGGEAFF.

The chain combines TRBV5-1 with TRBJ1-1, with 9 nucleotides matching TRBD1. The CDR3 consists of 17 residues. V was pared by 0 bases and J by 0 bases, with 6 bases of the junction left unmatched. The germline V gene encodes CDR1 SGHRS and CDR2 YFSETQ. The CDR3 DNA reads as TGCGCCAGCAGCTTGGGGGGACAGGGCCGCCTGAACACTGAAGCTTTCTTT. The encoded protein is CASSLGGQGRLNTEAFF.

CDR3 residues: CASSLAGFASYEQYF. DNA for the CDR3: TGTGCCAGCAGTCTGGCGGGTTTTGCCTCCTACGAGCAGTACTTC. The V call is TRBV2, the J call TRBJ2-7; TRBD2 is a possible D gene (5 bases). CDR3 size: 15 residues. The germline gives CDR1 SNHLY, CDR2 FYNNEI. Trimming removed 5 bases at V and 0 bases at J, with 14 bases between.

In this sample, this clone turned up a few times. The chain links TRBV28 to TRBJ2-3, with 10 bases fitting TRBD1. The CDR3 has 18 residues. Trimming at V came to 5 bases and at J to 5 bases, leaving 16 bases not matched to a gene. Germline V CDR1 and CDR2: MDHEN, SYDVKM. The CDR3 coding sequence is TGTGCCAGCAGTCCACCGCCCGGGACAGGGGTTTTCGGAGATACGCAGTATTTT. It encodes CASSPPPGTGVFGDTQYF.

This clone turned up a few times. The rearrangement links TRBV18 to TRBJ1-1; D is perhaps TRBD1 (5 bases). The CDR3 has 12 amino acids. The V and J ends lost 6 bases and 7 bases respectively, with 12 bases between them. The germline V gene encodes CDR1 KGHSH and CDR2 LQKENI. CDR3 in DNA: TGTGCCAGCTCGGGTAGACAGAGTGAAGCTTTCTTT. Protein sequence: CASSGRQSEAFF.

This clone was recorded once. The chain employs TRBV21-1 and TRBJ1-2; TRBD1 was called by the table and not checked on the DNA. TRBV21-1 is deemed a pseudogene. This CDR3 contains 14 residues. In DNA form, the CDR3 reads TGTGCCAGCACCCGGGACAGGGGAGTTTATGGCTACACCTTC. Protein sequence: CASTRDRGVYGYTF.

The chain recombines TRBV5-8 with TRBJ1-4; weak D call: TRBD1 (5 bases). Germline V gives CDR1 SGHTS, CDR2 YDEGEE. There are 13 residues in the CDR3. Trimming removed 0 bases at V and 8 bases at J, with 8 bases between. The CDR3, as DNA: TGTGCCAGCAGCTTGGAGGGGAGGGAAAAACTGTTTTTT. Residues: CASSLEGREKLFF.

This chain connects TRBV7-2 to TRBJ2-1, with 7 bases fitting TRBD2. Germline values: CDR1 SGHTA, CDR2 FQGNSA. The CDR3 spans 15 residues. V lost 3 bases to trimming and J lost 2 bases; unmatched junction nucleotides: 4. CDR3 amino acids: CASSLGGKTYNEQFF. As DNA, the CDR3 is TGTGCCAGCAGCTTGGGGGGGAAAACCTACAATGAGCAGTTCTTC.

This clone appeared a single time. The CDR3 spells CASRPGTKNTGELFF. In DNA, the CDR3 is TGTGCCAGCAGGCCGGGGACAAAGAACACCGGGGAGCTGTTTTTT. V is TRBV6-5 and J is TRBJ2-2; maybe TRBD1 (6 bases). The CDR3 is 15 amino acids. The V end lost 6 bases, the J end lost 1 base, and 12 bases lay between the germline ends. CDR1 and CDR2 (germline): MNHEY, SVGAGI.

The V gene is TRBV7-2, the J gene TRBJ2-1, with TRBD2 matching over 12 bases. V lost 5 bases and J lost 9; bases outside the gene matches: 11. The germline gives CDR1 SGHTA, CDR2 FQGNSA. The length of the CDR3 is 16 residues. Here the CDR3 reads CASSPILAGGLSEQFF. The CDR3 DNA sequence: TGTGCCAGCAGCCCCATTCTAGCGGGGGGGCTAAGTGAGCAGTTCTTC. The full variable domain, its missing parts supplied by reference TRBV7-2 and TRBJ2-1, is GAGVSQSPSNKVTEKGKDVELRCDPISGHTALYWYRQSLGQGLEFLIYFQGNSAPDKSGLPSDRFSAERTGGSVSTLTIQRTQQEDSAVYLCASSPILAGGLSEQFFGPGTRLTVL.

The chain joins TRBV15 to TRBJ1-1; no clear D gene. V lost 5 bases, J lost 0 bases, and 13 bases lay in between. The germline CDR1 and CDR2 sequences are LNHNV and YYDKDF (reference sequence). CDR3 length equals 15 residues. CDR3 region: CATSPRRTLNTEAFF. The CDR3 region has the DNA TGTGCCACCAGCCCACGAAGAACACTGAACACTGAAGCTTTCTTT.

This chain connects TRBV6-1 to TRBJ2-5; D gene unclear. Gene TRBJ2-7 matches the end of the DNA better, so the J call may be wrong. From germline, CDR1 is MNHNS and CDR2 SASEGT. The CDR3 is made up of 14 amino acids. CDR3 amino acids: CAGQLSWGSYEQYF. The CDR3 coding sequence is TGTGCCGGGCAGTTGAGCTGGGGCTCCTACGAGCAGTACTTC.